This T cell receptor (beta chain) is from a study of T cells in Graves' hyperthyroidism and ophthalmopathy. The table lists this clonotype with many counts. Regions amplified from RNA transcripts were the TCR beta CDR3 regions. HTBI primers were the set used in a first-round RT-PCR of the TCR CDR3. Via MiXCR, TCRdb re-called the multiplex PCR reads, giving one row per CDR3 protein. The sample contains some 500,000 distinct CDR3 sequences, about 16% of which appear only once. There are 15 residues in the CDR3. CDR1 and CDR2 from the germline V gene are GTSNPN and SVGIG (reference sequence). The V and J ends lost 3 bases and 5 bases respectively, with 19 bases between them.

The rearrangement links TRBV30 to TRBJ1-1; possible D gene TRBD1, 5 bases. This TCR came from a woman aged 25 to 45 with Graves' ophthalmopathy. The sequenced sample was blood. CDR3 region: CAWRRIPQDRTEAFF. The CDR3 bases are TGTGCCTGGAGGCGAATACCACAGGATAGGACTGAAGCTTTCTTT.